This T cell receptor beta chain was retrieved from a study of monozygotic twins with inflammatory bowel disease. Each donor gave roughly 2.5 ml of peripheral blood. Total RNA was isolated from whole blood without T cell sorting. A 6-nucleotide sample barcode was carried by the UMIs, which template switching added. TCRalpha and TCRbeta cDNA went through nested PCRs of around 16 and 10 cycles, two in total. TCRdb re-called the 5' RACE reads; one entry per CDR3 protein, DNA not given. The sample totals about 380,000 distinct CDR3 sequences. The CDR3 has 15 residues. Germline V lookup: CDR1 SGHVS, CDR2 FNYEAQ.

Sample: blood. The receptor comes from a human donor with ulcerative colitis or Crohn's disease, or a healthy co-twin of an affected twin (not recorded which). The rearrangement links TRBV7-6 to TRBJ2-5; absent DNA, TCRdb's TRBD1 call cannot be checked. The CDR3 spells CASSLRTGYQETQYF.